This is a list of T cell receptor beta chains from one sample in a study of T cell responses to AZD1222 COVID-19 vaccine. Sequencing was performed with immunoSEQ multiplex PCR; in TCRdb, only in-frame clones are kept and a portion is missing. The table lists some 200,000 clones, 85% to 95% of them singletons, with 8% to 13% in the top ten. This material consisted of peripheral blood, taken on day 0 of AZD1222 vaccination. These receptors came from an adult in good health. The CDR3 runs from the conserved cysteine through the conserved F or W. A D gene is named only where the DNA matches it firmly. Only some rows state a clone size, as once, few, many or a class for expanded clones.

V	J	D	size	DNA	CDR3
TRBV2	TRBJ1-1	NA	once	TGTGCCAGCACGTCGGACGGCACTGAAACTTTCTTT	CASTSDGTETFF
TRBV13	TRBJ1-1	NA	few	TGTGCCAGCAGCTTACGGCAAGAGGCTTTCTTT	CASSLRQEAFF
TRBV5-1	TRBJ2-5	TRBD2	NA	TGCGCCAGCAGCTTGGCGGGAGCGGGAGTATGGGAAGAGACCCAGTACTTC	CASSLAGAGVWEETQYF
TRBV28	TRBJ2-2	TRBD1	once	TGTGCCAGCAGAAATACAGGGGCCACCGGGGAGCTGTTTTTT	CASRNTGATGELFF
TRBV5-6	TRBJ1-2	NA	NA	TGTGCCAGCAGCTTAGACACCCTAACCAGGGCCTTGAACTATGGCTACACCTTC	CASSLDTLTRALNYGYTF
TRBV7-9	TRBJ1-3	NA	NA	TGTGCCAGCAGCCCCCGTGGGGTCACTGGAAACACCATATATTTT	CASSPRGVTGNTIYF
TRBV3-1/TRBV3-2	TRBJ2-2	NA	NA	TGTGCCAGCAGCCAAGTAGTGGGGAAGGGGCCCGGGGAGCTGTTTTTT	CASSQVVGKGPGELFF
TRBV18	TRBJ1-5	TRBD1	NA	TGTGCCAGCTCACGGGGACAGAGTAATCAGCCCCAGCATTTT	CASSRGQSNQPQHF
TRBV29-1	TRBJ1-2	TRBD1	NA	TGCAGCGTTGAAGATCTTAGACAGGGGGGAGGTTATGGCTACACCTTC	CSVEDLRQGGGYGYTF
TRBV19	TRBJ1-2	NA	NA	TGTGCCAGTAGCAGACAGCACAACTATGGCTACACCTTC	CASSRQHNYGYTF
TRBV24-1	TRBJ2-1	NA	NA	TGTGCCACCAGTGATTCTGAAGGGTTGTACAATGAGCAGTTCTTC	CATSDSEGLYNEQFF
TRBV29-1	TRBJ2-1	TRBD2	few	TGCAGCGTTGAAGGACTAGCGGGAGTTAGCTCCTACAATGAGCAGTTCTTC	CSVEGLAGVSSYNEQFF
TRBV4-1	TRBJ1-4	NA	NA	TGCGCCAGCAGCCACCCTGGGGGGACACATGAAAAACTGTTTTTT	CASSHPGGTHEKLFF
TRBV19	TRBJ2-1	TRBD2	NA	TGTGCCAGTAGTACCTCACTAGCGGGATGGAGGGGTGGTGAGCAGTTCTTC	CASSTSLAGWRGGEQFF
TRBV29-1	TRBJ1-5	NA	NA	TGCAGCGTGTCATCGACAGGAGGGAGCAATCAGCCCCAGCATTTT	CSVSSTGGSNQPQHF
TRBV27	TRBJ1-6	NA	NA	TGTGCCAGCAGTAGATATGAGCGGGAAAATTCACCCCTCCACTTT	CASSRYERENSPLHF
TRBV6-2/TRBV6-3	TRBJ1-1	TRBD1	NA	TGTGCCAGCAGTTCCTCTTCGGGCAGGGGGTCCACTGAAGCTTTCTTT	CASSSSSGRGSTEAFF
TRBV28	TRBJ1-2	NA	NA	TGTGCCAGCAGTTTGGGGGGCCAGCCATCCTATGGCTACACCTTC	CASSLGGQPSYGYTF